This entry lists 23 T cell receptor beta chains sequenced from one sample in a study of human T cells and chemical hapten exposure. TCRdb used MiXCR to reprocess the RACE reads, holding one entry per CDR3 protein. The sample contains about 140,000 distinct CDR3 sequences, approximately 10% of which appear only once. Time point defined: patch test 2, 6 weeks after DPC sensitization. The treatment: therapeutic diphenylcyclopropenone sensitization with weekly scalp DPC. The specimen was whole blood, collected in connection with sensitization to the hapten diphenylcyclopropenone (DPC). The origin of the receptors is a woman aged 50 to 65 with alopecia areata. Some clones in this sample may be carry-over from other donors' samples.

This clonotype was detected ten times or more. The J gene is TRBJ1-1, the V gene TRBV5-1, with 9 positions matching TRBD1. The CDR3 runs to 17 residues. CDR1 SGHRS and CDR2 YFSETQ come from the germline V gene. Trimming removed 4 bases from V and 0 bases from J; junction bases left unmatched: 10. The CDR3 nucleotides read TGCGCCAGCAGCCCAGCCGGGACAGGGTTCATGAACACTGAAGCTTTCTTT. Its protein is CASSPAGTGFMNTEAFF.

This clonotype turned up a few times. The chain combines TRBV29-1 with TRBJ2-3, with D unresolved. This CDR3 spans 11 amino acids. Trimming left V 4 bases short and J 3 bases short, with 5 bases between. The V gene's germline CDR1 is SQVTM and CDR2 ANQGSEA. The CDR3 bases are TGCAGCGTTGGGATGACAGATACGCAGTATTTT. Translating it yields CSVGMTDTQYF.

The chain is built from TRBV19 and TRBJ2-1; TRBD1 agrees at 12 bases. V lost 4 bases, J lost 6 bases, and 4 bases stayed unmatched. There are 15 residues in the CDR3. From germline, CDR1 is LNHDA and CDR2 SQIVND (reference sequence). The CDR3 loop is CASSKGQGAPNEQFF. The CDR3 coding sequence is TGTGCCAGTAGTAAGGGACAGGGGGCCCCCAATGAGCAGTTCTTC.

This clonotype was counted between two and nine times. This chain links TRBV12-3 or TRBV12-4 with TRBJ1-1; weak D call: TRBD1 (5 bases). This CDR3 comprises 12 residues. Trimming removed 7 bases from V and 12 bases from J, with 18 bases in between. The CDR3 coding sequence is TGTGCCAGCACCCCCAGGGTAAGGTTTTCTTTCTTT. Encoded protein: CASTPRVRFSFF.

This clonotype showed up just a few times. The rearrangement joins TRBV20-1 to TRBJ2-3, with 9 bases aligning to TRBD1. This CDR3 comprises 14 residues. Germline loops: CDR1 DFQATT, CDR2 SNEGSKA (reference sequence). Trimming at V came to 2 bases and at J to 4 bases, leaving 4 bases not matched to a gene. CDR3 amino acids: CSARTGGAADTQYF. For the CDR3, the DNA is TGCAGTGCTAGAACAGGGGGCGCAGCAGATACGCAGTATTTT.

This clonotype has a handful of counts. This chain connects TRBV5-1 to TRBJ2-1, with 10 bases lining up with TRBD2. In germline, CDR1 is SGHRS, CDR2 YFSETQ. The CDR3 runs 15 residues. The V segment lost 2 bases and the J segment 6 bases; nucleotides outside the gene matches: 5. The CDR3 DNA reads TGCGCCAGCAGCTTTACTAGCGGGACAGGCAATGAGCAGTTCTTC. It specifies CASSFTSGTGNEQFF.

This chain links TRBV30 with TRBJ2-1; D gene ambiguous. The CDR3 sequence is 14 residues long. Per the germline V gene, CDR1 is GTSNPN and CDR2 is SVGIG (reference sequence). Trimming stripped 0 bases from V and 5 bases from J, with 11 bases between. The DNA of the CDR3 is TGTGCCTGGAGTGTGCAACTTCGGAACAATGAGCAGTTCTTC. Translating gives CAWSVQLRNNEQFF.

The chain is built from TRBV6-1 and TRBJ2-3; D is unresolved. The germline V and J ends were trimmed by 5 bases and 0 bases, with 9 bases remaining between them. The CDR3 runs 14 residues. The germline V gene encodes CDR1 MNHNS and CDR2 SASEGT. For the CDR3, the DNA is TGTGCCAGCAGTCCCCGGGTGAGCACAGATACGCAGTATTTT. As protein: CASSPRVSTDTQYF.

The CDR3 DNA reads TGTGCCAGCAGACCTGGCCCTAATTCACCCCTCCACTTT. Residues: CASRPGPNSPLHF. V and J are TRBV12-3 or TRBV12-4 and TRBJ1-6; D ambiguous. Trimming removed 6 bases at V and 6 bases at J, with 9 bases between. This CDR3 has 13 amino acids.

The sample holds a few counts of this clonotype. This sequence joins TRBV2 and TRBJ1-5, with D possibly matching TRBD1 (6 bases). CDR3 length: 14 residues. V lost 6 bases to trimming and J lost 3 bases, with 12 bases between them. CDR1 SNHLY and CDR2 FYNNEI come from the germline V gene. CDR3 in amino acids: CASRPRTVNQPQHF. CDR3 DNA: TGTGCCAGCAGGCCTCGGACAGTCAATCAGCCCCAGCATTTT.

This chain links TRBV24-1 with TRBJ1-5, with D possibly being TRBD1 (6 bases). In germline, CDR1 is KGHDR, CDR2 SFDVKD. V was trimmed by 5 bases and J by 2 bases, leaving 15 bases between them. The CDR3 has 16 amino acids. In DNA form, the CDR3 reads TGTGCCACCAGTGGGGCAGGGGTTAGTGGCAATCAGCCCCAGCATTTT. Protein: CATSGAGVSGNQPQHF.

V and J are TRBV4-3 and TRBJ1-1; D unclear. V gave up 3 bases and J gave up 0 bases, with 5 bases separating them. The CDR3 is 13 residues long. Looked up from germline, CDR1 is LGHNA and CDR2 is YSLEER. The CDR3 loop reads CASSQGMNTEAFF. In nucleotides, the CDR3 is TGCGCCAGCAGCCAGGGAATGAACACTGAAGCTTTCTTT.

The chain uses TRBV29-1 and TRBJ2-2; D not resolved. The CDR3 runs 17 residues. V lost 6 bases to trimming and J lost 0 bases, with 20 bases between them. Per germline, CDR1 SQVTM and CDR2 ANQGSEA. DNA for the CDR3: TGCAGCGTAGCACTCGCCCGGGCAGGAGCGAACACCGGGGAGCTGTTTTTT. Protein product: CSVALARAGANTGELFF.

In its sample, this clonotype was seen many times. This chain links TRBV28 with TRBJ2-1; 12 bases line up with TRBD2. CDR1 is MDHEN and CDR2 is SYDVKM in the germline V gene. The V gene end was trimmed by 6 bases and the J gene end by 10 bases; junction bases not matched to a gene: 10. The CDR3 runs to 15 residues. The CDR3 spells CASRSLAGGPVEQFF. DNA for the CDR3: TGTGCCAGCAGATCTCTAGCGGGAGGGCCTGTAGAGCAGTTCTTC.

The chain uses TRBV5-1 and TRBJ2-3; possibly TRBD2 for D (5 bases). The CDR3 covers 16 residues. Per the germline V gene, CDR1 is SGHRS and CDR2 is YFSETQ. V shed 4 bases and J shed 1 base, with 16 bases lying between them. The CDR3 reads CASSPGLTWGTDTQYF. The CDR3 bases are TGCGCCAGCAGCCCTGGACTGACCTGGGGCACAGATACGCAGTATTTT.

The table lists this clonotype with a few counts. The gene calls are TRBV24-1 and TRBJ2-5; the match to TRBD2 covers 9 bases. V dropped 3 bases and J dropped 6; count of bases not matched to a gene: 10. This CDR3 contains 16 residues. Germline values: CDR1 KGHDR, CDR2 SFDVKD. This chain's CDR3 is CATSDGSGTSWKTQYF. CDR3 DNA sequence: TGTGCCACCAGTGATGGGTCCGGGACTAGCTGGAAGACCCAGTACTTC.

The gene calls are TRBV6-1 and TRBJ2-1; no clear D. This CDR3 contains 14 residues. Germline CDR1 is MNHNS and CDR2 is SASEGT. V lost 1 base, J lost 8 bases, and 12 bases lay in between. The CDR3 region has the DNA TGTGCCAGCAGTGAAGGAAGGACCTGGGATGAGCAGTTCTTC. Its translation: CASSEGRTWDEQFF.

Many counts were recorded for this clonotype. The rearrangement uses TRBV5-1 and TRBJ2-4; 9 bases are shared with TRBD2. V shed 4 bases and J 2 bases; nucleotides not matched to a gene: 4. Germline loops: CDR1 SGHRS, CDR2 YFSETQ. This CDR3 is built from 15 residues. The CDR3 DNA follows: TGCGCCAGCAGCGGGGGACTAGCAACCAAAAACATTCAGTACTTC. It specifies CASSGGLATKNIQYF.

This clonotype was counted between two and nine times. V usage is TRBV7-6 and J usage is TRBJ1-1; 7 bases map to TRBD1. CDR3 length: 15 amino acids. The ends lost 5 bases at V and 4 bases at J; junction bases unmatched: 10. Germline CDR1 is SGHVS and CDR2 is FNYEAQ. Here the CDR3 DNA reads TGTGCCAGCAGCACGAGACAGGGAGGGAGCACTGAAGCTTTCTTT. Protein: CASSTRQGGSTEAFF.

This chain uses TRBV20-1 with TRBJ2-7; 14 nucleotides match TRBD2. The CDR3 contains 17 residues. J was trimmed by 1 base and V by 3 bases; bases with no gene match: 8. CDR1 is DFQATT, CDR2 SNEGSKA, per germline (reference sequence). This CDR3 is CSASLGTSGSASYEQYF. The CDR3 coding sequence is TGCAGTGCTAGTCTCGGGACTAGCGGGAGTGCATCCTACGAGCAGTACTTC.

This clonotype was seen a handful of times. The genes are TRBV11-2 and TRBJ2-1, with unresolved D. This CDR3 has 12 residues. Germline V gene lookup returns CDR1 SGHAT and CDR2 FQNNGV. V was clipped by 5 bases and J by 8 bases, with 10 bases between them. This CDR3 reads CASSPASDEQFF. In DNA, the CDR3 is TGTGCCAGCAGCCCAGCGTCGGATGAGCAGTTCTTC.

This rearrangement joins TRBV20-1 to TRBJ2-1, with 12 bases matching TRBD2. Germline trimming cut 5 bases from V and 7 bases from J; bases unmatched to any gene: 12. Germline-derived CDR1 and CDR2 are DFQATT and SNEGSKA (reference sequence). The CDR3 is 16 amino acids. CDR3 in DNA: TGCAGTGCTCGACCCCCACTAGCGGGAGGAACGAATGAGCAGTTCTTC. This gives the protein CSARPPLAGGTNEQFF.

This clonotype was observed a few times. The V gene is TRBV11-2, the J gene TRBJ1-6, with D possibly TRBD1 on 6 matching bases. In germline, CDR1 is SGHAT, CDR2 FQNNGV. V lost 8 bases and J lost 0, with 17 bases in between. CDR3 size: 17 residues. The CDR3 protein is CASAHQPDSSYNSPLHF. CDR3 DNA: TGTGCCAGCGCTCATCAGCCGGACAGCTCCTATAATTCACCCCTCCACTTT.